This TCR beta chain came from a study of a mutant IDH1 vaccine in newly diagnosed glioma. Study-level background: Of the patients given treatment, 62.5% were male and around 38% were female, and a mean age of around 38 years was recorded. Before enrollment, patients got radiotherapy alone, temozolomide alone, or mostly the combination. Study-wide findings and caveats: Vaccine-induced immune responses were detected in 85% to 95% of patients. There seemed to be no relation between pseudoprogression and changes in top peripheral T cell clonotypes.

As to time point: week 23, last vaccination. In the vaccine, a single dose held 300 ug of the mutant IDH1 20-mer peptide, along with topical imiquimod. Clones were sequenced by immunoSEQ multiplex PCR, and TCRdb holds only the in-frame ones, with some missing. The sample shows approximately 66,000 clones, 84% of them seen only once. A word on this clone: Its specificity is not known.

V shed 5 bases and J shed 4 bases, with 22 bases lying between them. This CDR3 is built from 17 residues. Looked up from germline, CDR1 is LGHNA and CDR2 is YSLEER. Material: PBMCs, obtained from a glioma patient whose treatment included an IDH1 peptide vaccine. The chain uses TRBV4-3 and TRBJ2-3; either TRBD1 or TRBD2 may fit D (6 bases each). The sequence was obtained from a young man with glioma. The CDR3 is CASSLSYGAGEADTQYF. The CDR3 DNA is TGCGCCAGCAGCTTAAGTTACGGGGCAGGGGAGGCAGATACGCAGTATTTT.